One sample yielded the 30 T cell receptor beta chains listed below, sequenced in a study of blood T cell repertoires in COVID-19. TCRdb's copy holds only in-frame clones and misses some; the assay was immunoSEQ multiplex PCR. The table has around 150,000 clones, 65% to 80% seen once. Sequences were obtained from peripheral blood. These receptor sequences come from a man aged 50-60 years with acute or convalescent COVID-19.

The chain carries TRBV4-1 and TRBJ2-3; 7 nucleotides agree with TRBD2. Trimming removed 0 bases from V and 4 bases from J; junction bases left unmatched: 10. The CDR3 spans 17 residues. Germline V gives CDR1 MGHRA, CDR2 YSYEKL. This CDR3 reads CASSQDEFQAGADTQYF. For the CDR3, the DNA is TGCGCCAGCAGCCAAGATGAGTTTCAGGCGGGGGCAGATACGCAGTATTTT.

This clone has more than one count but fewer than ten. V usage is TRBV14 and J usage is TRBJ1-2; 7 bases are a match to TRBD1. Germline-derived CDR1 and CDR2 are SGHDN and FVKESK. The CDR3 contains 14 residues. V was pared by 1 base and J by 8 bases, with 7 bases of the junction left unmatched. The CDR3 DNA follows: TGTGCCAGCAGCCAAGGGTGGCAGGGGGGAGGCTACACCTTC. Amino acid sequence: CASSQGWQGGGYTF.

The table lists this clone with a few counts. The CDR3 DNA is TGTGCCAGCAGCTTAGCGGGCGGGGGGCGAATCTACGACTATGGCTACACCTTC. Its protein is CASSLAGGGRIYDYGYTF. The chain is built from TRBV7-9 and TRBJ1-2; a weak D match, TRBD1 (6 bases). The CDR3 length is 18 residues. V lost 0 bases, J lost 3 bases, and 20 bases lay in between. CDR1 SEHNR and CDR2 FQNEAQ come from the germline V gene (reference sequence). Full variable domain (rest looked up from reference TRBV7-9 and TRBJ1-2): DTGVSQNPRHKITKRGQNVTFRCDPISEHNRLYWYRQTLGQGPEFLTYFQNEAQLEKSRLLSDRFSAERPKGSFSTLEIQRTEQGDSAMYLCASSLAGGGRIYDYGYTFGSGTRLTVV.

V and J are TRBV2 and TRBJ2-5; 12 bases fit TRBD1. Germline lookup yields CDR1 SNHLY and CDR2 FYNNEI. CDR3 size: 14 residues. V was clipped by 6 bases and J by 7 bases; unmatched bases: 6. The CDR3 region is CASRLGQGAGTQYF. The DNA for the CDR3 is TGTGCCAGCAGGCTGGGACAGGGGGCGGGGACCCAGTACTTC.

The V gene is TRBV9, the J gene TRBJ1-4; D gene unclear. The CDR3 consists of 13 residues. The germline V gene encodes CDR1 SGDLS and CDR2 YYNGEE. V lost 0 bases and J 8 bases, leaving 8 bases between the germline ends. The CDR3 loop reads CASSVDGREKLFF. The CDR3 region has the DNA TGTGCCAGCAGCGTAGACGGGAGGGAAAAACTGTTTTTT.

Regarding this clone: The sample contains more than one DNA sequence encoding this CDR3. This rearrangement joins TRBV5-1 to TRBJ1-3, with D hard to call. CDR1 is SGHRS, CDR2 YFSETQ, per germline. V gave up 0 bases and J gave up 0 bases, with 10 bases separating them. The CDR3 spans 16 residues. CDR3 nucleotide sequence: TGCGCCAGCAGCTTGGGGCCGGGAGGCTCTGGAAACACCATATATTTT. Its translation is CASSLGPGGSGNTIYF.

The chain links TRBV3-1 (or the pseudogene TRBV3-2) to TRBJ2-1; 7 nucleotides match TRBD2. The germline V gene encodes CDR1 LGHDT and CDR2 YNNKEL (reference sequence). Trimming removed 5 bases from V and 0 bases from J; junction bases left unmatched: 7. This CDR3 has 16 amino acids. The CDR3 DNA reads TGTGCCAGCAGCTACGCCGGGGGGAGCTCCTACAATGAGCAGTTCTTC. This encodes CASSYAGGSSYNEQFF.

The gene calls are TRBV25-1 and TRBJ2-3; 9 nucleotides agree with TRBD1. CDR3 length equals 15 residues. Germline V gene sequence: CDR1 MGHDK, CDR2 SYGVNS. V lost 2 bases to trimming and J lost 4 bases; unmatched junction nucleotides: 4. The DNA of the CDR3 is TGTGCCAGCAGTGAAACAACAGGGGGCGCAGATACGCAGTATTTT. Translated: CASSETTGGADTQYF.

The chain employs TRBV29-1 and TRBJ2-1; 8 nucleotides align to TRBD1. Unmatched junction bases numbered 11, after V lost 4 bases and J lost 3 bases. CDR1 and CDR2 (germline): SQVTM, ANQGSEA. This CDR3 spans 16 amino acids. CDR3 in DNA: TGCAGCGTTGGGGGAAGTAAGGACAGGGACTACAATGAGCAGTTCTTC. It is translated as CSVGGSKDRDYNEQFF.

The V gene is TRBV3-1 (or the pseudogene TRBV3-2), the J gene TRBJ1-6; D not certain. V was cut by 7 bases and J by 7 bases, with 17 bases left in between. This CDR3 is built from 15 residues. The germline V gene encodes CDR1 LGHDT and CDR2 YNNKEL (reference sequence). CDR3 nucleotide sequence: TGTGCCAGCACCTCACGGGGTTATGGGAATTCACCCCTCCACTTT. The encoded protein is CASTSRGYGNSPLHF.

V and J are TRBV4-1 and TRBJ1-2, with 7 nucleotides matching TRBD1. There are 16 residues in the CDR3. Germline CDR1 is MGHRA and CDR2 is YSYEKL. With V trimmed by 3 bases and J by 5 bases, 12 bases remained unmatched. This chain's CDR3 is CASSQPGQDELYGYTF. In DNA, the CDR3 is TGCGCCAGCAGCCAGCCCGGACAGGATGAACTGTATGGCTACACCTTC.

This clone appeared a single time. This chain joins TRBV3-1 (or the pseudogene TRBV3-2) and TRBJ2-5; no firm D call. Between the trimmed V and J ends, which lost 0 bases and 3 bases, there was a span of 14 bases. CDR3 size: 16 residues. The germline V gene encodes CDR1 LGHDT and CDR2 YNNKEL (reference sequence). The CDR3 region has the DNA TGTGCCAGCAGCCAAGAATCCAGTTGGCGGAAAGAGACCCAGTACTTC. Protein: CASSQESSWRKETQYF.

A few counts support this clone. The V gene is TRBV2, the J gene TRBJ1-5; TRBD1 agrees at 9 bases. This CDR3 comprises 15 residues. With 5 bases clipped from V and 4 bases from J, the junction kept 6 bases outside the gene matches. Germline loops: CDR1 SNHLY, CDR2 FYNNEI. CDR3 sequence (DNA): TGTGCCAGCAGTTCGACCGGGACAGGGAATCAGCCCCAGCATTTT. It is translated as CASSSTGTGNQPQHF. Full variable domain (rest looked up from reference TRBV2 and TRBJ1-5): EPEVTQTPSHQVTQMGQEVILRCVPISNHLYFYWYRQILGQKVEFLVSFYNNEISEKSEIFDDQFSVERPDGSNFTLKIRSTKLEDSAMYFCASSSTGTGNQPQHFGDGTRLSIL.

The chain is built from TRBV3-1 (or the pseudogene TRBV3-2) and TRBJ2-2, with D maybe TRBD2 (5 bases). Trimming took 0 bases from V and 6 from J, leaving 11 bases between them. The CDR3 is made up of 15 amino acids. CDR1 and CDR2 from the germline V gene are LGHDT and YNNKEL (reference sequence). The CDR3 sequence: CASSQDFQDSGELFF. CDR3 coding DNA: TGTGCCAGCAGCCAAGATTTCCAGGACTCCGGGGAGCTGTTTTTT.

This sequence joins TRBV5-6 and TRBJ2-3, with D uncertain. The CDR3 consists of 12 residues. V shed 3 bases and J shed 10 bases, with 12 bases lying between them. Germline V gene sequence: CDR1 SGHDT, CDR2 YYEEEE. The CDR3 loop reads CASSSILVPQYF. The CDR3 nucleotides read TGTGCCAGCAGCTCGATTCTAGTTCCGCAGTATTTT.

The chain joins TRBV6-5 to TRBJ1-2; 8 bases align to TRBD1. This CDR3 spans 14 amino acids. V trimming: 4 bases; J trimming: 8 bases; junction bases outside the gene matches: 9. From germline, CDR1 is MNHEY and CDR2 SVGAGI. The CDR3 protein is CASSSAWDRSGYTF. The CDR3 bases are TGTGCCAGCAGTTCTGCCTGGGACAGGTCGGGCTACACCTTC.

The chain combines TRBV19 with TRBJ1-6, with D possibly matching TRBD1 (5 bases). V was trimmed by 0 bases and J by 9 bases, leaving 12 bases between them. CDR1 is LNHDA, CDR2 SQIVND, per germline (reference sequence). CDR3 length: 15 residues. Here the CDR3 DNA reads TGTGCCAGTAGTATAGAGCCAGGGCGCAGTTCACCCCTCCACTTT. Translated, it gives CASSIEPGRSSPLHF.

The genes are TRBV2 and TRBJ1-6; no firm D call. Germline V gene lookup returns CDR1 SNHLY and CDR2 FYNNEI. The V end was cut by 4 bases, the J end by 12 bases, with 10 bases between. This CDR3 region has 12 residues. CDR3 DNA: TGTGCCAGCAGTGCGCGAGAGATACCCCTCCACTTT. Its translation is CASSAREIPLHF.

The chain links TRBV7-8 to TRBJ1-3; D unclear. Germline V lookup: CDR1 SGHVS, CDR2 FQNEAQ. Trimming cost V 3 bases and J 0 bases, with 12 bases left between them. This CDR3 region has 16 residues. CDR3 region: CASSFATPGSGNTIYF. The CDR3 nucleotides read TGTGCCAGCAGCTTCGCGACACCCGGCTCTGGAAACACCATATATTTT.

There are many counts of this clone. V usage is TRBV5-4 and J usage is TRBJ2-1; 9 nucleotides line up with TRBD1. The germline CDR1 and CDR2 sequences are SGHNT and YYREEE (reference sequence). The CDR3 sequence is 14 residues long. The V segment lost 2 bases and the J segment 8 bases; nucleotides outside the gene matches: 5. Written as DNA, the CDR3 is TGTGCCAGCAGCTTCAGTGACAGGGGGTATGAGCAGTTCTTC. Its translation is CASSFSDRGYEQFF. Combining the CDR3 with reference TRBV5-4 and TRBJ2-1 gives the whole variable domain ETGVTQSPTHLIKTRGQQVTLRCSSQSGHNTVSWYQQALGQGPQFIFQYYREEENGRGNFPPRFSGLQFPNYSSELNVNALELDDSALYLCASSFSDRGYEQFFGPGTRLTVL.

This chain connects TRBV7-8 to TRBJ2-3; D may be TRBD1 (6 bases). This CDR3 has 13 residues. Deletions cut 5 bases from V and 0 bases from J, with 6 bases between. The V gene's germline CDR1 is SGHVS and CDR2 FQNEAQ. CDR3 DNA: TGTGCCAGCAGCCAGGGGAGCACAGATACGCAGTATTTT. As protein: CASSQGSTDTQYF.

The chain carries TRBV5-1 and TRBJ1-1; 7 nucleotides match TRBD1. The CDR3 is 15 amino acids. CDR1 is SGHRS, CDR2 YFSETQ, per germline. With V trimmed by 4 bases and J by 0 bases, 6 bases remained unmatched. The DNA for the CDR3 is TGCGCCAGCAGCCCATCGACAGGGATGAACACTGAAGCTTTCTTT. It encodes CASSPSTGMNTEAFF.

The chain has TRBV5-1 and TRBJ1-5; D unresolved. Per the germline V gene, CDR1 is SGHRS and CDR2 is YFSETQ. This CDR3 comprises 13 residues. V was clipped by 1 base and J by 5 bases, with 7 bases between them. As DNA, the CDR3 is TGCGCCAGCAGCTTGAGACAAGATCAGCCCCAGCATTTT. Its protein product is CASSLRQDQPQHF.

This chain uses TRBV6-5 with TRBJ1-1, with 7 bases fitting TRBD1. Germline V gene data show CDR1 as MNHEY and CDR2 as SVGAGI. V was pared by 7 bases and J by 1 base, with 6 bases of the junction left unmatched. The CDR3 contains 14 residues. The CDR3 DNA is TGTGCCAGCATGAGGGGGCTGAAGAACACTGAAGCTTTCTTT. Protein product: CASMRGLKNTEAFF.

The V call is TRBV28, the J call TRBJ1-2, with D hard to call. The CDR3 is 14 amino acids. The germline V gene encodes CDR1 MDHEN and CDR2 SYDVKM. The V and J ends lost 7 bases and 1 base respectively, with 13 bases between them. The CDR3 loop reads CASNLGIYNYGYTF. The CDR3 region has the DNA TGTGCCAGCAACTTGGGCATTTATAACTATGGCTACACCTTC.

This clone has just a few counts. J is TRBJ2-1 and V is TRBV6-6, with a tentative D call TRBD2 (6 bases). The V end was cut by 6 bases, the J end by 5 bases, with 14 bases between. The CDR3 covers 14 residues. Germline CDR1 is MNHNY and CDR2 is SVGAGI (reference sequence). The CDR3 nucleotides read TGTGCCAGCAGATCGCCGGGACTTGACAATGAGCAGTTCTTC. Protein: CASRSPGLDNEQFF.

The chain has TRBV5-1 and TRBJ1-5, with D perhaps TRBD1 (5 bases). CDR1 and CDR2 (germline): SGHRS, YFSETQ. CDR3 length equals 15 residues. Trimming pared 0 bases from V and 5 bases from J, leaving 12 bases between. CDR3 coding DNA: TGCGCCAGCAGCTTGGTCCCAGGGACTGATCAGCCCCAGCATTTT. Amino acid sequence: CASSLVPGTDQPQHF.

This chain joins TRBV7-2 and TRBJ1-2; D unclear. Germline V gene data show CDR1 as SGHTA and CDR2 as FQGNSA. CDR3 size: 12 residues. Trimming took 9 bases from V and 5 from J, leaving 13 bases between them. The CDR3 bases are TGTGCCAGGAGGACGGGAAAATATGGCTACACCTTC. This encodes CARRTGKYGYTF. The full variable domain, with the rest looked up from reference TRBV7-2 and TRBJ1-2, is GAGVSQSPSNKVTEKGKDVELRCDPISGHTALYWYRQSLGQGLEFLIYFQGNSAPDKSGLPSDRFSAERTGGSVSTLTIQRTQQEDSAVYLCARRTGKYGYTFGSGTRLTVV.

The chain carries TRBV7-6 and TRBJ1-1, with TRBD1 identical over 8 bases. Germline-derived CDR1 and CDR2 are SGHVS and FNYEAQ. With V trimmed by 5 bases and J by 1 base, 12 bases remained unmatched. This CDR3 region has 17 residues. CDR3 region: CASSPGQGIFGNTEAFF. For the CDR3, the DNA is TGTGCCAGCAGCCCAGGACAGGGAATATTCGGGAACACTGAAGCTTTCTTT.

This clone came up once. The V call is TRBV5-5, the J call TRBJ1-3; TRBD1 agrees at 7 bases. The CDR3 spans 15 residues. Germline CDR1 and CDR2: SGHKS and YYEKEE (reference sequence). V lost 5 bases to trimming and J lost 0 bases; unmatched junction nucleotides: 5. CDR3: CASSRTGDSGNTIYF. The CDR3 nucleotides read TGTGCCAGCAGTCGTACAGGGGACTCTGGAAACACCATATATTTT.